This record covers a single T cell receptor beta chain. As yet, its antigen is unknown. Trimming removed 5 bases from V and 3 bases from J; junction bases left unmatched: 3. Looked up from germline, CDR1 is SNHLY and CDR2 is FYNNEI. This CDR3 has 14 amino acids. Clones were sequenced by immunoSEQ multiplex PCR, and TCRdb holds only the in-frame ones, with some missing. The profile shows approximately 15,000 clones, approximately 84% of them singletons. This entry comes from a study of PD-1 blockade in mismatch repair-deficient tumors. Documented time point: 10-day in vitro stimulation with candidate neoantigen peptide 5. Seven or eight ELISpot-reactive neoantigen peptides each drove a 10-day in vitro stimulation.

This chain uses TRBV2 with TRBJ1-4; 7 nucleotides line up with TRBD1. Source: cells cultured in vitro, taken from a patient treated with pembrolizumab. The source is an adult with mismatch repair-deficient cancer. CDR3 nucleotide sequence: TGTGCCAGCAGTTTAACAGGGGCTAATGAAAAACTGTTTTTT. Its translation is CASSLTGANEKLFF.